The next 10 T cell receptor beta chains were all read from a single sample in a study of early T cells in non-severe SARS-CoV-2 infection. Each CDR3 protein gets one entry after TCRdb re-called the 5' RACE reads with MiXCR. The sample records about 54,000 distinct CDR3 sequences, 6.6% being singletons. This specimen consisted of whole blood, obtained at baseline. These receptors came from an adult who was a healthcare worker with PCR-confirmed SARS-CoV-2 infection or an uninfected control (not recorded which).

The table lists this clonotype with a few counts. The gene calls are TRBV20-1 and TRBJ2-4, with D possibly TRBD2 on 5 matching bases. The CDR3 totals 12 residues. CDR1 and CDR2 (germline): DFQATT, SNEGSKA (reference sequence). V dropped 6 bases and J dropped 8 bases, with 14 bases sitting between them. The CDR3 DNA follows: TGCAGTGCAGTTATCGGGGTAGACATTCAGTACTTC. This encodes CSAVIGVDIQYF.

At least ten counts were recorded for this clonotype. This chain links TRBV13 with TRBJ2-3; D gene unclear. V was pared by 1 base and J by 0 bases, with 2 bases between. Germline V gene data show CDR1 as PRHDT and CDR2 as FYEKMQ (reference sequence). The CDR3 loop spans 13 amino acids. The CDR3 DNA reads as TGTGCCAGCAGCTTAGAAAGCACAGATACGCAGTATTTT. Amino acid sequence: CASSLESTDTQYF.

This clonotype came up many times. The chain joins TRBV5-6 to TRBJ2-7; D remains unclear. V lost 2 bases, J lost 5 bases, and 8 bases lay in between. Germline values: CDR1 SGHDT, CDR2 YYEEEE. The CDR3 sequence is 12 residues long. The CDR3 loop is CASSLVLDEQYF. In DNA, the CDR3 is TGTGCCAGCAGCTTAGTCCTCGACGAGCAGTACTTC.

This chain uses TRBV29-1 with TRBJ2-3; D is ambiguous. V was shortened by 7 bases and J by 0 bases, with 14 bases between the two germline ends. CDR3 length: 14 residues. Germline assignment: CDR1 SQVTM and CDR2 ANQGSEA. The DNA for the CDR3 is TGCAGCGCGAAATCGGGTGGGAGCACAGATACGCAGTATTTT. Residues: CSAKSGGSTDTQYF.

This clonotype was recorded at least ten times. The CDR3 loop reads CSASQGRGQPQHF. The CDR3, as DNA: TGCAGTGCTAGTCAGGGGAGAGGTCAGCCCCAGCATTTT. The chain is built from TRBV20-1 and TRBJ1-5; maybe TRBD1 (6 bases). Germline CDR1 and CDR2: DFQATT and SNEGSKA (reference sequence). V lost 3 bases and J lost 6, with 12 bases in between. The CDR3 has 13 amino acids.

This clonotype was counted at least ten times. This chain links TRBV5-6 with TRBJ1-1, with no clear D. The germline CDR1 and CDR2 sequences are SGHDT and YYEEEE. Deletions cut 3 bases from V and 6 bases from J, with 24 bases between. The CDR3 loop spans 17 amino acids. CDR3 sequence reads: CASSSLGWTSSLPEAFF. In DNA form, the CDR3 reads TGTGCCAGCAGCTCCCTAGGTTGGACCTCAAGCCTCCCTGAAGCTTTCTTT.

In this sample, this clonotype turned up many times. This CDR3 reads CASSRQLMNTEAFF. CDR3 nucleotide sequence: TGTGCCAGCAGTCGACAGTTAATGAACACTGAAGCTTTCTTT. The V call is TRBV7-2, the J call TRBJ1-1; maybe TRBD1 (5 bases). V was shortened by 6 bases and J by 0 bases, with 11 bases between the two germline ends. CDR1 is SGHTA and CDR2 is FQGNSA in the germline V gene. This CDR3 is 14 amino acids long.

This chain joins TRBV4-3 and TRBJ1-2; D remains unclear. The CDR3 runs 9 residues. V was clipped by 2 bases and J by 12 bases, with 4 bases between them. Germline V gene lookup returns CDR1 LGHNA and CDR2 YSLEER. The CDR3 DNA is TGCGCCAGCAGCCAAAGTGACACCTTC. Amino acid sequence: CASSQSDTF.

The chain uses TRBV5-1 and TRBJ2-5, with TRBD1 matching over 8 bases. CDR1 SGHRS and CDR2 YFSETQ come from the germline V gene. The CDR3 has 14 amino acids. The V gene end was trimmed by 0 bases and the J gene end by 5 bases; junction bases not matched to a gene: 3. CDR3 sequence reads: CASSLARQGETQYF. For the CDR3, the DNA is TGCGCCAGCAGCTTGGCCAGACAGGGGGAGACCCAGTACTTC.

This clonotype has a count of ten or more. The V call is TRBV7-9, the J call TRBJ2-7; TRBD1 aligns across 7 bases. CDR3 length: 13 amino acids. J gave up 5 bases and V 2 bases, and 3 bases lay outside the gene matches. Germline V gene lookup returns CDR1 SEHNR and CDR2 FQNEAQ (reference sequence). CDR3 bases: TGTGCCAGCAGCTTATCTGGGACAGACGAGCAGTACTTC. Translated, it gives CASSLSGTDEQYF.